This T cell receptor (beta chain) was recorded in a study of cytomegalovirus exposure and HLA in healthy donors. Study context: Researchers found that 81% of around 400 genotyped donors fell within the Caucasian-associated ancestry cluster.

This PCR relied on a set of 60 Vbeta primers and 13 Jbeta primers. TCRdb's copy holds only in-frame clones and misses some; the assay was immunoSEQ multiplex PCR. The table includes about 97,000 clones, around 77% detected once. The ends were cut back, 5 bases at V and 0 bases at J, with 14 bases in the middle. This CDR3 has 15 amino acids. The germline V gene has CDR1 SGHVS and CDR2 FQNEAQ. The material sequenced was PBMCs. The TCR was taken from a male donor in good health and CMV-seropositive. This chain uses TRBV7-8 with TRBJ2-7; D may be TRBD2 (5 bases). Here the CDR3 DNA reads TGTGCCAGCAGCAAGCTACGGGGTCTCTCCTACGAGCAGTACTTC. This gives the protein CASSKLRGLSYEQYF.